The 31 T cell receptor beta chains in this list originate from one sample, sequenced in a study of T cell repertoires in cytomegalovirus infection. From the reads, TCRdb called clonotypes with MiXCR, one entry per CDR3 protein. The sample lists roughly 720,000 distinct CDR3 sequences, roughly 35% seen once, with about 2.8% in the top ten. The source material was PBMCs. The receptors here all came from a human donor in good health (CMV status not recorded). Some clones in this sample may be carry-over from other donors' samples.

Written as DNA, the CDR3 is TGTGCCAGCAGTTACTGGGGACCCAAGTTGTCCGGGGAGCTGTTTTTT. Translation: CASSYWGPKLSGELFF. This chain joins TRBV6-2 or TRBV6-3 and TRBJ2-2, with D perhaps TRBD1 or TRBD2 (5 bases each). Germline lookup yields CDR1 MNHEY and CDR2 SVGEGT. The CDR3 spans 16 residues. Trimming cost V 1 base and J 6 bases, with 15 bases left between them.

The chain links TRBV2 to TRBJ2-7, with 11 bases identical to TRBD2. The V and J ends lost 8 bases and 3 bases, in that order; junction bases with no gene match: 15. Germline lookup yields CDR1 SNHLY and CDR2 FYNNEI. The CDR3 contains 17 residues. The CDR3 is CASSGLLAGGLRYEQYF. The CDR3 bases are TGTGCCAGCTCTGGTTTGCTAGCGGGGGGTCTTCGCTACGAGCAGTACTTC.

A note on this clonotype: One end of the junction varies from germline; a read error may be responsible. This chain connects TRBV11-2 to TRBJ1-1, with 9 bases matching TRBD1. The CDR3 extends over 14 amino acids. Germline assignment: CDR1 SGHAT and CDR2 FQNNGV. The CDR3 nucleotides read TGTGCCAGCAGATTAGGACAGGGGAAGACTGAAGCTTTCTTT. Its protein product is CASRLGQGKTEAFF.

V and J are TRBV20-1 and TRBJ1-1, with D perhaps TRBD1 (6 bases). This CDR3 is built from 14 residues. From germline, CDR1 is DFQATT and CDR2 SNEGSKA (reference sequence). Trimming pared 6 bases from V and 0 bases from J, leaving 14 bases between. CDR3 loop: CSAPSGAMNTEAFF. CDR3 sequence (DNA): TGCAGTGCCCCATCGGGGGCTATGAACACTGAAGCTTTCTTT.

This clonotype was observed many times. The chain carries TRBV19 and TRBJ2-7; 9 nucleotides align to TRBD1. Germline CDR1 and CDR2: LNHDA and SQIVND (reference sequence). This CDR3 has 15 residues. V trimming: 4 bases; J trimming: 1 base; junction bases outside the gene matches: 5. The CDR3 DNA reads TGTGCCAGTAGTACCACCGGGACAGGGTCCTACGAGCAGTACTTC. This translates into CASSTTGTGSYEQYF.

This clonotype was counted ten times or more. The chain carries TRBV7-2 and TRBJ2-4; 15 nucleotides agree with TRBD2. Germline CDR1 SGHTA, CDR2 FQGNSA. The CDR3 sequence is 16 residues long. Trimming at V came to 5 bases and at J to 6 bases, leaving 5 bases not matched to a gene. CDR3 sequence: CASSRTSGRASNIQYF. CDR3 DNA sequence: TGTGCCAGCAGCCGGACTAGCGGGAGGGCCTCAAACATTCAGTACTTC.

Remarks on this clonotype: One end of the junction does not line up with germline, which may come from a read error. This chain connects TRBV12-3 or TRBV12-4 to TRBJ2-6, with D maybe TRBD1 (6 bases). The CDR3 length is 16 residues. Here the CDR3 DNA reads TGTGCCAGCAGCCCAGACAGGAACTCTGGGGCCGACGTCCTGACTTTC. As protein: CASSPDRNSGADVLTF.

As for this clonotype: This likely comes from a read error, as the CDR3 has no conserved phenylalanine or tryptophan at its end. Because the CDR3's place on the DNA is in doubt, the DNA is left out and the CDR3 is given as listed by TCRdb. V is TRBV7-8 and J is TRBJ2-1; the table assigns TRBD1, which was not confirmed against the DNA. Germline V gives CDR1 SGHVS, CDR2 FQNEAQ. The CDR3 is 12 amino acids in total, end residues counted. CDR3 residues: CASSPQGLPRLL.

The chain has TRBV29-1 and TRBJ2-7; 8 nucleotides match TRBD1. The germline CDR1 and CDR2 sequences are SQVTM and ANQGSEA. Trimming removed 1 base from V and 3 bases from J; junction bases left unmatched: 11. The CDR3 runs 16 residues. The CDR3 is CSVEGVSGTGGYEQYF. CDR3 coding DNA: TGCAGCGTTGAAGGGGTGTCCGGGACAGGAGGCTACGAGCAGTACTTC.

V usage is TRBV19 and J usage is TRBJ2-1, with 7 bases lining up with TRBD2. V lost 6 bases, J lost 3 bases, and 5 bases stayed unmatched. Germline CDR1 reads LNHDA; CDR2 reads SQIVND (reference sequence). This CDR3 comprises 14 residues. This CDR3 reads CASRVAGVYNEQFF. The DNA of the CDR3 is TGTGCCAGTAGGGTGGCGGGGGTCTACAATGAGCAGTTCTTC.

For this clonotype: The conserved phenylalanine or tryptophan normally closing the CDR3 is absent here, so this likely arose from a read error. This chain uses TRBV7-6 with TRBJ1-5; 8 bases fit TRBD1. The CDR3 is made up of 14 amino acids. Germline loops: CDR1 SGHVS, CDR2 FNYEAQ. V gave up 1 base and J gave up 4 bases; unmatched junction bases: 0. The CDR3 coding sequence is TGTGCCAGCAGCTTAGGGACAGGGAATCAGCCCCAGCATTTG. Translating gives CASSLGTGNQPQHL.

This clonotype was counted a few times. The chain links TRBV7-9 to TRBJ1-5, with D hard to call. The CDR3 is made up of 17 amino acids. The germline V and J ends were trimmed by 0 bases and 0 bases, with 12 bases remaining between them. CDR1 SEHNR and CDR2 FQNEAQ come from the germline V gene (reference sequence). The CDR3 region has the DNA TGTGCCAGCAGCTTAGCAACCGACGGATATAGCAATCAGCCCCAGCATTTT. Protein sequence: CASSLATDGYSNQPQHF.

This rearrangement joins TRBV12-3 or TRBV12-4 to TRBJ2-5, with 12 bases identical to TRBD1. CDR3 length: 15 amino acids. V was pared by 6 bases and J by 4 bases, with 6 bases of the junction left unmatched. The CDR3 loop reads CASRTGTGGGETQYF. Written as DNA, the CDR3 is TGTGCCAGCAGGACCGGGACAGGGGGCGGAGAGACCCAGTACTTC.

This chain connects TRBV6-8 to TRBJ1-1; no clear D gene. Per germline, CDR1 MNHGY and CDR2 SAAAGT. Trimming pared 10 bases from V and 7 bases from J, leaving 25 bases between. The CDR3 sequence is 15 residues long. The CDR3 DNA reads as TGTGCCACCGAGACTAGACAAGGGCGAGTTGGTGAAGCTTTCTTT. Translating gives CATETRQGRVGEAFF.

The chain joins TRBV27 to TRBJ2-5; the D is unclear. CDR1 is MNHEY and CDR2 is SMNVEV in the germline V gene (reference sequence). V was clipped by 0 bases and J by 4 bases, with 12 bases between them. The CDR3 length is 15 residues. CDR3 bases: TGTGCCAGCAGTTTATCCCGGGTGATGGGAGAGACCCAGTACTTC. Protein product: CASSLSRVMGETQYF.

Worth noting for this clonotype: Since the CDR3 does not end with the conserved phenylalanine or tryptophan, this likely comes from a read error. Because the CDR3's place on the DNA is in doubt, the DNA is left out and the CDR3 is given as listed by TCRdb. CDR3 protein: CASSQGLTGSQPQNC. The genes are TRBV3-1 and TRBJ1-5; the DNA was not used to check the table's D call, TRBD1. From germline, CDR1 is LGHDT and CDR2 YNNKEL (reference sequence). 15 amino acids form the CDR3, both terminal residues included.

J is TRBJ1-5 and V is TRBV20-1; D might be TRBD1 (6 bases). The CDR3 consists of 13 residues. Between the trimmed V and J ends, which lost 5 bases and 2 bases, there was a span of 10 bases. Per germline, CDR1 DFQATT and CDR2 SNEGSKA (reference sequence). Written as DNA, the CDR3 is TGCAGTGCTGGCAGGGGAGGCAATCAGCCCCAGCATTTT. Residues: CSAGRGGNQPQHF.

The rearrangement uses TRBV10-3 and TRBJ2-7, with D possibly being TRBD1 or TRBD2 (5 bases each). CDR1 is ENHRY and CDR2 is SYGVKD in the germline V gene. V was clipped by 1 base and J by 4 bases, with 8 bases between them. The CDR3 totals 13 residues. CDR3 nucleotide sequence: TGTGCCATCAGTGAGTGGGGGTCTTACGAGCAGTACTTC. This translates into CAISEWGSYEQYF.

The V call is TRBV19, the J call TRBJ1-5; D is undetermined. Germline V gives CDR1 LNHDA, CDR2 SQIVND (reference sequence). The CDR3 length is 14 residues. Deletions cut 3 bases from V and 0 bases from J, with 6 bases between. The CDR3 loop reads CASSMIISNQPQHF. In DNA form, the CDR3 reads TGTGCCAGTAGTATGATCATTAGCAATCAGCCCCAGCATTTT.

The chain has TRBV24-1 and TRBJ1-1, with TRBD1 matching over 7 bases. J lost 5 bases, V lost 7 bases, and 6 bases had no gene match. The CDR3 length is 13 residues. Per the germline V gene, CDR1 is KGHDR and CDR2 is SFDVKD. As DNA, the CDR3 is TGTGCCACCAGGAGGGGGCTCGGTACTGAAGCTTTCTTT. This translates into CATRRGLGTEAFF.

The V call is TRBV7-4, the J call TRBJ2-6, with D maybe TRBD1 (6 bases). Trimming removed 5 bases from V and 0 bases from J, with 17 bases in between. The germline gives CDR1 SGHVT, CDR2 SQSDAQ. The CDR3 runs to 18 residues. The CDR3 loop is CASSRRDKGLSGANVLTF. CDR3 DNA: TGTGCCAGCAGCCGCCGGGACAAAGGACTCTCTGGGGCCAACGTCCTGACTTTC.

CDR3 nucleotides: TGTGCCAGCAGTTTTCTCGGGACAGGTCCTTCCCCCCTCCACTTT. It specifies CASSFLGTGPSPLHF. The rearrangement joins TRBV6-5 to TRBJ1-6; 8 bases agree with TRBD1. Germline assignment: CDR1 MNHEY and CDR2 SVGAGI. V shed 4 bases, J shed 13 bases, and the junction held 12 bases outside the gene matches. The length of the CDR3 is 15 residues.

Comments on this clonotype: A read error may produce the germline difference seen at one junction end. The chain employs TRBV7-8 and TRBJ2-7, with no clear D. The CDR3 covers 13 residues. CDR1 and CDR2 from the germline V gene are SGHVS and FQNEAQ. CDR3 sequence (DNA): TGTGCCAGCAGCTTAGCTGGGTCCTACGAGCAGGACTTC. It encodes CASSLAGSYEQDF.

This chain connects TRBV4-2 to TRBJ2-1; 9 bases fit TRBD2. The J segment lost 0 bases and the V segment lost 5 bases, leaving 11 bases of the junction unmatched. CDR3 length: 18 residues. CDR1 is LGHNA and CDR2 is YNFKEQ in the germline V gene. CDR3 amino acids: CASSGRGLASSSYNEQFF. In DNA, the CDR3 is TGTGCCAGCAGCGGACGCGGACTAGCGTCGAGCTCCTACAATGAGCAGTTCTTC.

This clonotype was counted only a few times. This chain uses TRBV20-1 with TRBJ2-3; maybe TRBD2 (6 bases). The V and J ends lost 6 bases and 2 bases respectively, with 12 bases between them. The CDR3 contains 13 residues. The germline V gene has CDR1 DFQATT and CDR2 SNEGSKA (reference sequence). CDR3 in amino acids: CSARLGTTDTQYF. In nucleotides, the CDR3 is TGCAGTGCACGACTAGGGACCACAGATACGCAGTATTTT.

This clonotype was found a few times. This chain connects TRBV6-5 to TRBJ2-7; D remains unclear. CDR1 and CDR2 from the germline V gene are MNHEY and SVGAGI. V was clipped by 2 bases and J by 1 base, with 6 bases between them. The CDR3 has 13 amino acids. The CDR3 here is CASSYPKSYEQYF. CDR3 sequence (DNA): TGTGCCAGCAGTTACCCCAAATCCTACGAGCAGTACTTC.

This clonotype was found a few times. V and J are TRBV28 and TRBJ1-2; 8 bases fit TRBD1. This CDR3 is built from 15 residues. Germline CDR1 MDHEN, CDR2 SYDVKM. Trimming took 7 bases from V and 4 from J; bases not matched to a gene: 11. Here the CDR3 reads CASITQGEYGYGYTF. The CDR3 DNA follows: TGTGCCAGCATCACACAGGGGGAATATGGCTATGGCTACACCTTC.

CDR3 sequence: CASSPPLGGTSNQPQHF. CDR3 nucleotide sequence: TGTGCCAGTAGTCCCCCCTTGGGGGGTACGAGCAATCAGCCCCAGCATTTT. The chain carries TRBV19 and TRBJ1-5, with a weak D call TRBD1 (5 bases). Trimming stripped 5 bases from V and 1 base from J, with 18 bases between. Germline V lookup: CDR1 LNHDA, CDR2 SQIVND (reference sequence). This CDR3 is 17 amino acids long.

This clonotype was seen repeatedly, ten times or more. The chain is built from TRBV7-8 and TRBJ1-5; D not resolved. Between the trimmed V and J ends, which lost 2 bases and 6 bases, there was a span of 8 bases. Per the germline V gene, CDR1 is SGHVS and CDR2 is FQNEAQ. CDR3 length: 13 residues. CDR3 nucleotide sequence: TGTGCCAGCAGCTTATTGGGGAGTCAGCCCCAGCATTTT. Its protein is CASSLLGSQPQHF.

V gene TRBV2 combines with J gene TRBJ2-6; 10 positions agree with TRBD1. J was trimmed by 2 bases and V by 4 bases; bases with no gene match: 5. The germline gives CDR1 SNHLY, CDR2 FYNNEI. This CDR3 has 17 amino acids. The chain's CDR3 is CASSVPGQGTGANVLTF. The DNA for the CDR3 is TGTGCCAGCAGTGTCCCGGGACAGGGGACTGGGGCCAACGTCCTGACTTTC.

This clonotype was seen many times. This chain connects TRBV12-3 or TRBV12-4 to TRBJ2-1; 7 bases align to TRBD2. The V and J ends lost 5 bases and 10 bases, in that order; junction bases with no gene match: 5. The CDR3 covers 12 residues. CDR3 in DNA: TGTGCCAGCAGTCTACTAGCGAACGAGCAGTTCTTC. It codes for CASSLLANEQFF.